The TCR beta chain described here comes from a study of graft-versus-host responses after intestinal transplantation. This clone appeared a single time. Its target is not known. Profiled with immunoSEQ multiplex PCR; TCRdb holds only in-frame clones, not every one. Found here are roughly 25,000 clones, roughly four fifths of them singletons; the top ten hold approximately 0.93%. The receptor was isolated from a human donor who was the organ donor for an intestinal transplant. Material: unstimulated CD8+ T cells sorted from spleen or lymph node cells, obtained before transplant.

CDR3 region: CASSVNNEQFF. The CDR3 coding sequence is TGTGCCAGCAGTGTTAACAATGAGCAGTTCTTC. The chain recombines TRBV6-5 with TRBJ2-1; D remains ambiguous. V was shortened by 5 bases and J by 5 bases, with 4 bases between the two germline ends. The germline gives CDR1 MNHEY, CDR2 SVGAGI. This CDR3 spans 11 amino acids.